This entry lists 17 T cell receptor beta chains sequenced from one sample in a study of blood T cell repertoires in COVID-19. Assay: immunoSEQ multiplex PCR; the TCRdb copy retains only in-frame clones and omits some. Altogether about 140,000 clones are present, 75% to 90% being singletons, with the ten largest covering 9.5% to 12%. Sequencing was performed on peripheral blood. These receptors were obtained from an elderly woman with acute or convalescent COVID-19.

V and J are TRBV30 and TRBJ1-6; 7 bases fit TRBD1. The germline gives CDR1 GTSNPN, CDR2 SVGIG (reference sequence). V shed 6 bases and J 8 bases; nucleotides not matched to a gene: 10. The CDR3 totals 14 residues. The DNA of the CDR3 is TGTGCCTGCCGTGAAGGGGGCTGGGATTCACCCCTCCACTTT. Translating gives CACREGGWDSPLHF.

This chain uses TRBV19 with TRBJ1-2; D remains unclear. Trimming took off 7 bases at V and 2 bases at J, with 11 bases between the two ends. CDR1 and CDR2 (germline): LNHDA, SQIVND (reference sequence). The CDR3 contains 13 residues. CDR3 loop: CASTTHLNYGYTF. In DNA, the CDR3 is TGTGCCAGTACTACCCACTTAAACTATGGCTACACCTTC.

The chain employs TRBV14 and TRBJ1-2; no definite D call. V lost 5 bases and J lost 4, with 11 bases in between. Germline CDR1 and CDR2: SGHDN and FVKESK. The CDR3 length is 13 residues. The CDR3 DNA follows: TGTGCCAGCAGCGCCGGGGTAACCTATGGCTACACCTTC. Its protein is CASSAGVTYGYTF.

The chain recombines TRBV3-1 (or the pseudogene TRBV3-2) with TRBJ1-5, with TRBD1 matching over 11 bases. Germline trimming cut 5 bases from V and 7 bases from J; bases unmatched to any gene: 10. CDR3 length equals 16 residues. CDR1 is LGHDT and CDR2 is YNNKEL in the germline V gene (reference sequence). The CDR3 sequence: CASSFGQGAGGQPQHF. Written as DNA, the CDR3 is TGTGCCAGCAGCTTTGGACAGGGGGCAGGAGGCCAGCCCCAGCATTTT.

This rearrangement joins TRBV6-1 to TRBJ2-5; 8 bases map to TRBD1. J gave up 3 bases and V 7 bases, and 1 base lay outside the gene matches. The CDR3 is 12 amino acids. In germline, CDR1 is MNHNS, CDR2 SASEGT. CDR3 residues: CASTDREETQYF. CDR3 coding DNA: TGTGCCAGCACGGACAGGGAAGAGACCCAGTACTTC.

This sequence joins TRBV20-1 and TRBJ2-6; no reliable D call. The CDR3 totals 15 residues. The V and J ends lost 3 bases and 2 bases respectively, with 11 bases between them. CDR1 and CDR2 (germline): DFQATT, SNEGSKA (reference sequence). The CDR3 sequence is CSASGSATGANVLTF. CDR3 in DNA: TGCAGTGCTAGTGGAAGCGCTACTGGGGCCAACGTCCTGACTTTC.

The rearrangement links TRBV18 to TRBJ1-2, with D perhaps TRBD1 (5 bases). Germline V gene data show CDR1 as KGHSH and CDR2 as LQKENI. Deletions cut 3 bases from V and 3 bases from J, with 17 bases between. This CDR3 contains 16 residues. In nucleotides, the CDR3 is TGTGCCAGCTCACCCACGGGACCTCCGGGGGACTATGGCTACACCTTC. Its translation is CASSPTGPPGDYGYTF. Full variable domain (missing parts from reference TRBV18 and TRBJ1-2): NAGVMQNPRHLVRRRGQEARLRCSPMKGHSHVYWYRQLPEEGLKFMVYLQKENIIDESGMPKERFSAEFPKEGPSILRIQQVVRGDSAAYFCASSPTGPPGDYGYTFGSGTRLTVV.

This chain joins TRBV2 and TRBJ1-2, with 7 nucleotides matching TRBD1. The CDR3 loop spans 13 amino acids. CDR1 is SNHLY, CDR2 FYNNEI, per germline. Trimming at V came to 5 bases and at J to 7 bases, leaving 7 bases not matched to a gene. CDR3 amino acids: CASSPQGLSGYTF. CDR3 bases: TGTGCCAGCAGTCCACAGGGGTTAAGTGGCTACACCTTC.

J is TRBJ2-3 and V is TRBV19, with 9 bases that match TRBD2. Looked up from germline, CDR1 is LNHDA and CDR2 is SQIVND (reference sequence). V shed 8 bases and J 4 bases; nucleotides not matched to a gene: 4. This CDR3 has 13 residues. This CDR3 is CASGTSPPDTQYF. DNA of the CDR3: TGTGCCAGTGGGACTAGCCCGCCAGATACGCAGTATTTT.

With regard to this clone: Other DNA sequences in the same sample also yield this CDR3. The chain carries TRBV7-3 and TRBJ1-1, with 9 bases that match TRBD1. V lost 3 bases, J lost 1 base, and 3 bases stayed unmatched. Germline CDR1 is SGHTA and CDR2 is FQGTGA. This CDR3 has 15 amino acids. This chain's CDR3 is CASSLMGQGNTEAFF. In DNA form, the CDR3 reads TGTGCCAGCAGCTTGATGGGACAGGGGAACACTGAAGCTTTCTTT.

V and J are TRBV7-9 and TRBJ2-7; weak D call: TRBD1 (5 bases). The CDR3 has 13 residues. V was clipped by 2 bases and J by 3 bases, with 8 bases between them. The germline gives CDR1 SEHNR, CDR2 FQNEAQ (reference sequence). Here the CDR3 DNA reads TGTGCCAGCAGCTTACAGGGCGTCTACGAGCAGTACTTC. Protein sequence: CASSLQGVYEQYF.

Worth noting for this clone: This sample includes further DNA sequences coding for the same CDR3. The chain is built from TRBV7-9 and TRBJ2-2; perhaps TRBD2 as D (5 bases). Germline V gene lookup returns CDR1 SEHNR and CDR2 FQNEAQ (reference sequence). The CDR3 extends over 15 amino acids. V was cut by 5 bases and J by 4 bases, with 14 bases left in between. The DNA of the CDR3 is TGTGCCAGCAGCGCCCCGGGGTTGCGCACCGGGGAGCTGTTTTTT. This codes for CASSAPGLRTGELFF.

The chain joins TRBV6-5 to TRBJ1-2, with TRBD1 identical over 8 bases. The V gene's germline CDR1 is MNHEY and CDR2 SVGAGI. This CDR3 is built from 15 residues. After removal of 5 bases from V and 4 bases from J, the junction contained 9 bases not matched to a gene. The CDR3 DNA reads as TGTGCCAGCAGTCACCCGGACAGGGTGATCTATGGCTACACCTTC. It is translated as CASSHPDRVIYGYTF.

V and J are TRBV11-2 and TRBJ1-6; TRBD1 might be the D (6 bases). The germline V gene encodes CDR1 SGHAT and CDR2 FQNNGV. The CDR3 spans 15 residues. Trimming pared 2 bases from V and 9 bases from J, leaving 14 bases between. The DNA of the CDR3 is TGTGCCAGCAGCTTAACAGGGCCGAACGGTTCACCCCTCCACTTT. Its translation is CASSLTGPNGSPLHF.

The V gene is TRBV5-1, the J gene TRBJ1-3, with D maybe TRBD1 (6 bases). The germline V and J ends were trimmed by 3 bases and 0 bases, with 10 bases remaining between them. From germline, CDR1 is SGHRS and CDR2 YFSETQ. The CDR3 has 15 residues. The CDR3 nucleotides are TGCGCCAGCAGCTCCGGACAGATCTCTGGAAACACCATATATTTT. Translating gives CASSSGQISGNTIYF.

The chain has TRBV27 and TRBJ1-1, with 8 bases aligning to TRBD1. Losses at the gene ends were 3 bases for V and 11 bases for J; bases not matched to a gene: 5. This CDR3 contains 12 residues. CDR1 and CDR2 (germline): MNHEY, SMNVEV (reference sequence). The CDR3 loop is CASSFLGQAAFF. The CDR3 coding sequence is TGTGCCAGCAGTTTTTTGGGACAGGCGGCTTTCTTT.

The rearrangement uses TRBV5-1 and TRBJ2-5; 10 nucleotides agree with TRBD2. The CDR3 runs to 13 residues. The germline gives CDR1 SGHRS, CDR2 YFSETQ. V dropped 7 bases and J dropped 3; count of bases not matched to a gene: 3. CDR3 sequence: CASQSGGEETQYF. The CDR3 region has the DNA TGCGCCAGCCAAAGCGGGGGGGAAGAGACCCAGTACTTC.